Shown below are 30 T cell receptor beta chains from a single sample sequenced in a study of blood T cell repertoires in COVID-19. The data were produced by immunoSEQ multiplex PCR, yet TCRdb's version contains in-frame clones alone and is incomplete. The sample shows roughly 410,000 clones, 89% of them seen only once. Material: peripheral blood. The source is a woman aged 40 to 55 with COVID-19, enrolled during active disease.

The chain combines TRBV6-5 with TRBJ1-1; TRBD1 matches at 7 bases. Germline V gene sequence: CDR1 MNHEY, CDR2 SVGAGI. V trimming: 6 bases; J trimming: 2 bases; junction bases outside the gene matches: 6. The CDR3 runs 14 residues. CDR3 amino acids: CASSRGQANTEAFF. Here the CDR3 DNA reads TGTGCCAGCAGCCGAGGACAGGCCAACACTGAAGCTTTCTTT.

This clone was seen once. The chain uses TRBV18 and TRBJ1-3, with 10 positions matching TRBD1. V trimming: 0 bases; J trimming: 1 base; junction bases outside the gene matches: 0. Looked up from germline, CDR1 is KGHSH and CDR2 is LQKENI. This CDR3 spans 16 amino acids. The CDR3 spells CASSPPGQGSGNTIYF. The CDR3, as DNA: TGTGCCAGCTCACCACCGGGACAGGGGTCTGGAAACACCATATATTTT.

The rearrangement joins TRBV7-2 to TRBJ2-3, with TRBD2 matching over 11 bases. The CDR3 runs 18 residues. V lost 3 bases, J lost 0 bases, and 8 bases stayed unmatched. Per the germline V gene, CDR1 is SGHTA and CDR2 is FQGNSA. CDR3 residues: CASSFLAGGVGSTDTQYF. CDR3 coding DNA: TGTGCCAGCAGCTTCCTAGCGGGAGGAGTCGGGAGCACAGATACGCAGTATTTT.

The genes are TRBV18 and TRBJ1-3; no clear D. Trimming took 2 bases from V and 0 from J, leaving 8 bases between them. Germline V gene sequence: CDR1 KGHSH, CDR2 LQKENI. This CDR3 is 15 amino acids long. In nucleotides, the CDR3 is TGTGCCAGCTCACCATCACAGTTCTCTGGAAACACCATATATTTT. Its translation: CASSPSQFSGNTIYF.

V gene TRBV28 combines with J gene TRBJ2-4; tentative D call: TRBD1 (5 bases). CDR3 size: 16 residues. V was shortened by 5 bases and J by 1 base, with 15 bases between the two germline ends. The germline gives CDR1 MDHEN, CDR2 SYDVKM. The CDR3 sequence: CASSPLRVRAKNIQYF. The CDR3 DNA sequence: TGTGCCAGCAGTCCCCTCAGGGTGAGGGCCAAAAACATTCAGTACTTC.

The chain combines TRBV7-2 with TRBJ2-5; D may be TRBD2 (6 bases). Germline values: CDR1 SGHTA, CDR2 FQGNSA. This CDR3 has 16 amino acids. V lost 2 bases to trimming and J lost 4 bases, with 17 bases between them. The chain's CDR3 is CASSLMPAGGAETQYF. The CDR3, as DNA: TGTGCCAGCAGCTTAATGCCCGCAGGAGGGGCAGAGACCCAGTACTTC.

In DNA form, the CDR3 reads TGTGCCAGTAGTTCCCCAGGACAGGTCTACAATGAGCAGTTCTTC. Protein: CASSSPGQVYNEQFF. This rearrangement joins TRBV19 to TRBJ2-1, with 7 bases aligning to TRBD1. The CDR3 totals 15 residues. V was pared by 5 bases and J by 3 bases, with 7 bases of the junction left unmatched. Germline V gene lookup returns CDR1 LNHDA and CDR2 SQIVND (reference sequence).

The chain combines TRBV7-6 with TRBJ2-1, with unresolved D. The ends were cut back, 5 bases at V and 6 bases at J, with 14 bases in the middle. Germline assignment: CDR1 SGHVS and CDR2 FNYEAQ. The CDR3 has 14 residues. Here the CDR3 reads CASSRTNPVNEQFF. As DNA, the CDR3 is TGTGCCAGCAGCCGTACTAACCCCGTCAATGAGCAGTTCTTC.

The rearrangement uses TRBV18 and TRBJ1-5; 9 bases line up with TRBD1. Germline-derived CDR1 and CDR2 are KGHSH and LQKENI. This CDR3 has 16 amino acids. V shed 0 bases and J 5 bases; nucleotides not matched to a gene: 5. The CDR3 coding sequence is TGTGCCAGCTCACCACCGGGACAGGGAGGCGATCAGCCCCAGCATTTT. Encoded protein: CASSPPGQGGDQPQHF.

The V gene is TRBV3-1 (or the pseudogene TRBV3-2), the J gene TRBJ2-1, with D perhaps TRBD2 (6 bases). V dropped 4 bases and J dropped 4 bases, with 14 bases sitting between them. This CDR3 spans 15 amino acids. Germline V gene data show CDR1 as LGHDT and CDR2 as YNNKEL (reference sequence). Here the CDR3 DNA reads TGTGCCAGCAGCCGGGGCGGGGTGACTTACAATGAGCAGTTCTTC. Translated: CASSRGGVTYNEQFF.

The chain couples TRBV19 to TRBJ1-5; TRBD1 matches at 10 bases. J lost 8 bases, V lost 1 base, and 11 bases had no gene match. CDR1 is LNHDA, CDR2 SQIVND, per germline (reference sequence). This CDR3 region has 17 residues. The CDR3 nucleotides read TGTGCCAGTAGTATAGCAGGGACAGGGGCCCTGCCGGAGCCCCAGCATTTT. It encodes CASSIAGTGALPEPQHF. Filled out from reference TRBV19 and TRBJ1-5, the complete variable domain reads DGGITQSPKYLFRKEGQNVTLSCEQNLNHDAMYWYRQDPGQGLRLIYYSQIVNDFQKGDIAEGYSVSREKKESFPLTVTSAQKNPTAFYLCASSIAGTGALPEPQHFGDGTRLSIL.

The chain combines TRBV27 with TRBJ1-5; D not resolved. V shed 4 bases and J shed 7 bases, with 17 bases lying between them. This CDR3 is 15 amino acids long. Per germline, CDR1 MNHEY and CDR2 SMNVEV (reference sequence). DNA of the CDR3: TGTGCCAGCAGTTCCTCCAATGCTCGGGTACAGCCCCAGCATTTT. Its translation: CASSSSNARVQPQHF.

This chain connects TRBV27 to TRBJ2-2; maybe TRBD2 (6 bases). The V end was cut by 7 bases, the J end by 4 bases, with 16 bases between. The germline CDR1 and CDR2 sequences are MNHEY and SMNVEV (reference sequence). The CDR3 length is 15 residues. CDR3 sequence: CASTPRRVSTGELFF. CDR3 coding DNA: TGTGCCAGCACCCCAAGGAGGGTTAGCACCGGGGAGCTGTTTTTT.

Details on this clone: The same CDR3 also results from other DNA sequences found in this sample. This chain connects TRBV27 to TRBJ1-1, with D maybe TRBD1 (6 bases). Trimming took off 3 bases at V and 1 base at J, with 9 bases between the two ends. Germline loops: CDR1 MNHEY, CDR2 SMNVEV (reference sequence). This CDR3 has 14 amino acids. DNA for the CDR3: TGTGCCAGCAGTTTTGTAGGGGGGAACACTGAAGCTTTCTTT. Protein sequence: CASSFVGGNTEAFF.

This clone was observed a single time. The CDR3 loop is CASSLGGMNTEAFF. Here the CDR3 DNA reads TGTGCCAGCAGCTTGGGGGGAATGAACACTGAAGCTTTCTTT. This chain uses TRBV7-9 with TRBJ1-1, with D tentatively TRBD1 (5 bases). Trimming took off 3 bases at V and 0 bases at J, with 8 bases between the two ends. Germline V lookup: CDR1 SEHNR, CDR2 FQNEAQ (reference sequence). CDR3 length: 14 residues.

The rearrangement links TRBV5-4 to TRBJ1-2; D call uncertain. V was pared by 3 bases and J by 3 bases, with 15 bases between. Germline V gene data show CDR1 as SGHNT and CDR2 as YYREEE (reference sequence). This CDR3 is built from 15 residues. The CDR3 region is CASSSQKKPDYGYTF. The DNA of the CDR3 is TGTGCCAGCAGCTCGCAGAAGAAACCCGACTATGGCTACACCTTC.

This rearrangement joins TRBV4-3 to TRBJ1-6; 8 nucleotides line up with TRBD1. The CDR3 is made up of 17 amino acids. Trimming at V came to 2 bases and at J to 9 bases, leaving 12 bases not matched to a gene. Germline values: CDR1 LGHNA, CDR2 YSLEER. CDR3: CASSQRDGQGLSSPLHF. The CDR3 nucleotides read TGCGCCAGCAGCCAACGGGATGGACAGGGTTTAAGTTCACCCCTCCACTTT.

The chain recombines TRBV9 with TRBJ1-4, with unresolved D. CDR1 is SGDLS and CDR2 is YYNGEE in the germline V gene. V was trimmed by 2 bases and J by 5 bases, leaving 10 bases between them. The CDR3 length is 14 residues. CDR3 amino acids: CASSVGIENEKLFF. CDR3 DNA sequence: TGTGCCAGCAGCGTCGGGATCGAGAATGAAAAACTGTTTTTT. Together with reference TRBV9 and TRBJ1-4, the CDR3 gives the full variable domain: DSGVTQTPKHLITATGQRVTLRCSPRSGDLSVYWYQQSLDQGLQFLIQYYNGEERAKGNILERFSAQQFPDLHSELNLSSLELGDSALYFCASSVGIENEKLFFGSGTQLSVL.

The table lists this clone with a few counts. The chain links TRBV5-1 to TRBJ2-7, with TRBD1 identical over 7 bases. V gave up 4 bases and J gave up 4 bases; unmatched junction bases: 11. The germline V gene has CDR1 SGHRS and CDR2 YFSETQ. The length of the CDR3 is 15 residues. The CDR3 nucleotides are TGCGCCAGCAGCCCGGCGGTGGGACAGCTATACGAGCAGTACTTC. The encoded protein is CASSPAVGQLYEQYF.

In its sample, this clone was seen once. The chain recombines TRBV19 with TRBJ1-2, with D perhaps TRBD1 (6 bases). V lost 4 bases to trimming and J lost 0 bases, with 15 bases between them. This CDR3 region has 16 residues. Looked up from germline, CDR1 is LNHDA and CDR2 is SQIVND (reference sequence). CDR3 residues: CASSKVRDTSNYGYTF. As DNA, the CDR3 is TGTGCCAGTAGTAAAGTAAGGGACACCTCTAACTATGGCTACACCTTC.

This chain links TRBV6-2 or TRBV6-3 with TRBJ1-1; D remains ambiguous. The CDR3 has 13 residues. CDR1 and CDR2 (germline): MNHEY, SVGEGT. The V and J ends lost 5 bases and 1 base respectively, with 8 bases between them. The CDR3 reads CASSPRENTEAFF. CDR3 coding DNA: TGTGCCAGCAGTCCCCGCGAGAACACTGAAGCTTTCTTT.

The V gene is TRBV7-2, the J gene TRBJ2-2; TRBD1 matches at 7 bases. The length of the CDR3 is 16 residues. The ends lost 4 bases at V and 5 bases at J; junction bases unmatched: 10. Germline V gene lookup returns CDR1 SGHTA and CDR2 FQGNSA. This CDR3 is CASSYFRDRATGELFF. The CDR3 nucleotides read TGTGCCAGCAGCTACTTCCGCGACAGGGCAACCGGGGAGCTGTTTTTT.

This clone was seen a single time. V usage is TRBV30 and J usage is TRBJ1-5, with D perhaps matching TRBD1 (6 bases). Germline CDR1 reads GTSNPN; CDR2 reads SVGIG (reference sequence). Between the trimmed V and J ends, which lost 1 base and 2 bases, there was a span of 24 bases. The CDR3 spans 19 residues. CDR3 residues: CAWSAGQGAWGLGNQPQHF. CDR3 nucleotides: TGTGCCTGGAGTGCAGGACAAGGCGCGTGGGGGCTCGGCAATCAGCCCCAGCATTTT.

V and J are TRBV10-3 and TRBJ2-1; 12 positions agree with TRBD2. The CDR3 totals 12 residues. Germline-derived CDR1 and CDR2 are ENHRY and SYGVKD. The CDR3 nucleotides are TGTGCGACTAGCGGGGGTTCCAATGAGCAGTTCTTC. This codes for CATSGGSNEQFF.

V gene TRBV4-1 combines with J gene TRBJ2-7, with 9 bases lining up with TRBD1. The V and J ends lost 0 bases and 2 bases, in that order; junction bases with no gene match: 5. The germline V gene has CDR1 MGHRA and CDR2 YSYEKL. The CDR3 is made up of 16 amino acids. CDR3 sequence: CASSQDPGTGTYEQYF. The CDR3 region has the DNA TGCGCCAGCAGCCAAGACCCCGGGACAGGGACCTACGAGCAGTACTTC.

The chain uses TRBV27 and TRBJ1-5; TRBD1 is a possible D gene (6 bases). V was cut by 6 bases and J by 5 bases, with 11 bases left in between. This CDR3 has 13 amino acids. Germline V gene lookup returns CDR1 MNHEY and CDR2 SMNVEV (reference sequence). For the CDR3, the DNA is TGTGCCAGCAGCTGGGACAATTATCAGCCCCAGCATTTT. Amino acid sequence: CASSWDNYQPQHF.

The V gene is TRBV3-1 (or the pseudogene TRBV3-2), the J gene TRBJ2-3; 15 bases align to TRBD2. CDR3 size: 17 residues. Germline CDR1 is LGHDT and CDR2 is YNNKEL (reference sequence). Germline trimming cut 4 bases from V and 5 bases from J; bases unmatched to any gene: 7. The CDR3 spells CASSPGLAGGQIDTQYF. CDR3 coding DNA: TGTGCCAGCAGCCCCGGACTAGCGGGGGGGCAAATAGATACGCAGTATTTT.

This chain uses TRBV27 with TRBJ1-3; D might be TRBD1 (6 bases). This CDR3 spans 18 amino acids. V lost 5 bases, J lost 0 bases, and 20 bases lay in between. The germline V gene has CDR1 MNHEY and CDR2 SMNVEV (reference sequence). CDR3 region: CASSRLQHPGDSGNTIYF. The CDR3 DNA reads TGTGCCAGCAGTAGACTTCAACACCCAGGGGACTCTGGAAACACCATATATTTT.

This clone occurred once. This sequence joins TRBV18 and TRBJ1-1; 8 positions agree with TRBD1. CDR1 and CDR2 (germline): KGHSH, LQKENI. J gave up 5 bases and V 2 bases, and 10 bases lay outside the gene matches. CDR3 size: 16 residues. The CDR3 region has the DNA TGTGCCAGCTCACCATTAGAACAGGACAGGGATACTGAAGCTTTCTTT. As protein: CASSPLEQDRDTEAFF.

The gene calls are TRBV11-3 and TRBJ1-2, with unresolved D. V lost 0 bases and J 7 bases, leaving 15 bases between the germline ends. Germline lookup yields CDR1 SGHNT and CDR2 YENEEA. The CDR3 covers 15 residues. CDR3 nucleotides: TGTGCCAGCAGCTTAGAGTTACTAAGGGCGGGTGGCTACACCTTC. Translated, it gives CASSLELLRAGGYTF.